These 24 T cell receptor beta chains came from one sample sequenced in a study of blood T cell repertoires in COVID-19 (dated by TCRdb to the early 2020s). Library generation was performed with the immunoSEQ multiplex PCR assay. TCRdb re-hosts the immuneACCESS table, in-frame sequences only. Its copies lack some clones; in the studies checked, an unresolved V gene accounts for under half of them, and the cause for the rest is not known. Recorded for this sample are 60,000 to 65,000 clones; over 80% of them occurred a single time. Clones ranked in the top ten supply 8.3% of the sample. Input material: peripheral blood. Receptors originate from a human donor with active COVID-19. The donor label of this sample is uncertain.

The chain joins TRBV11-2 to TRBJ2-1; 8 positions agree with TRBD1. V shed 5 bases and J 9 bases; nucleotides not matched to a gene: 12. This CDR3 comprises 15 residues. Germline V gene data show CDR1 as SGHAT and CDR2 as FQNNGV. The CDR3 loop is CASSLGTGLRGEQFF. The CDR3 coding sequence is TGTGCCAGCAGCCTCGGGACAGGCTTAAGGGGTGAGCAGTTCTTC.

This clone has more than one count but fewer than ten. The rearrangement joins TRBV29-1 to TRBJ1-5, with 7 bases aligning to TRBD1. Germline CDR1 SQVTM, CDR2 ANQGSEA. With 4 bases clipped from V and 3 bases from J, the junction kept 6 bases outside the gene matches. The CDR3 runs to 14 residues. The DNA for the CDR3 is TGCAGCGTTGGGGACAGCGTTGTCAATCAGCCCCAGCATTTT. This translates into CSVGDSVVNQPQHF.

This rearrangement joins TRBV9 to TRBJ2-1; D call uncertain. V lost 4 bases and J lost 8, with 16 bases in between. The CDR3 runs to 14 residues. CDR1 is SGDLS, CDR2 YYNGEE, per germline. CDR3 DNA sequence: TGTGCCAGCAGCTCCCAGATCGACGAGGATGAGCAGTTCTTC. This sequence encodes CASSSQIDEDEQFF. Combining the CDR3 with reference TRBV9 and TRBJ2-1 gives the whole variable domain DSGVTQTPKHLITATGQRVTLRCSPRSGDLSVYWYQQSLDQGLQFLIQYYNGEERAKGNILERFSAQQFPDLHSELNLSSLELGDSALYFCASSSQIDEDEQFFGPGTRLTVL.

The chain employs TRBV5-4 and TRBJ2-5, with 11 positions matching TRBD2. The CDR3 covers 15 residues. Germline lookup yields CDR1 SGHNT and CDR2 YYREEE (reference sequence). V was pared by 4 bases and J by 5 bases, with 7 bases of the junction left unmatched. CDR3 sequence: CASSLSGGGAETQYF. The CDR3 DNA is TGTGCCAGCAGCCTTAGCGGGGGGGGCGCGGAGACCCAGTACTTC.

This chain connects TRBV27 to TRBJ2-5, with D tentatively TRBD2 (6 bases). Germline loops: CDR1 MNHEY, CDR2 SMNVEV (reference sequence). The germline V and J ends were trimmed by 5 bases and 3 bases, with 13 bases remaining between them. The length of the CDR3 is 14 residues. CDR3 coding DNA: TGTGCCAGCAGTATTGCGGGACGGGAAGAGACCCAGTACTTC. Translation: CASSIAGREETQYF.

The rearrangement links TRBV19 to TRBJ2-2, with 10 nucleotides matching TRBD1. Germline CDR1 reads LNHDA; CDR2 reads SQIVND (reference sequence). This CDR3 has 18 residues. With 5 bases clipped from V and 4 bases from J, the junction kept 13 bases outside the gene matches. The CDR3 nucleotides read TGTGCCAGTAGTTCGGGACAGGGGATGAGACTGGGCACCGGGGAGCTGTTTTTT. This encodes CASSSGQGMRLGTGELFF.

This clone was seen just once. This chain joins TRBV11-3 and TRBJ2-1; D call uncertain. Germline lookup yields CDR1 SGHNT and CDR2 YENEEA. Trimming cost V 2 bases and J 4 bases, with 6 bases left between them. The CDR3 consists of 13 residues. The CDR3 bases are TGTGCCAGCAGCTTAAACGGGTACAATGAGCAGTTCTTC. Its protein product is CASSLNGYNEQFF.

The CDR3: CAWSALAGGYNEQFF. The CDR3 DNA sequence: TGTGCCTGGAGCGCACTAGCGGGGGGGTACAATGAGCAGTTCTTC. V is TRBV30 and J is TRBJ2-1, with 13 bases that match TRBD2. The germline gives CDR1 GTSNPN, CDR2 SVGIG (reference sequence). Losses at the gene ends were 3 bases for V and 4 bases for J; bases not matched to a gene: 3. The CDR3 is 15 residues long.

The chain employs TRBV5-4 and TRBJ2-2, with TRBD1 as a possible D gene (6 bases). With 10 bases removed from V and 1 base from J, the gap between germline ends came to 14 bases. This CDR3 is built from 14 residues. Germline CDR1 reads SGHNT; CDR2 reads YYREEE (reference sequence). CDR3 protein: CAASGVLNTGELFF. The CDR3 nucleotides read TGTGCCGCTTCAGGGGTCCTGAACACCGGGGAGCTGTTTTTT.

This chain joins TRBV3-1 (or the pseudogene TRBV3-2) and TRBJ1-3; D is undetermined. The CDR3 is 16 residues long. CDR1 LGHDT and CDR2 YNNKEL come from the germline V gene (reference sequence). V gave up 0 bases and J gave up 2 bases, with 11 bases separating them. The CDR3 reads CASSQDKPLAGNTIYF. The CDR3 DNA follows: TGTGCCAGCAGCCAAGATAAGCCCCTTGCTGGAAACACCATATATTTT.

The chain is built from TRBV12-3 or TRBV12-4 and TRBJ1-2; 7 nucleotides match TRBD1. Germline trimming cut 6 bases from V and 6 bases from J; bases unmatched to any gene: 7. The CDR3 extends over 13 amino acids. CDR3 DNA sequence: TGTGCCAGCAGCCTGGACAGGATGAATGGCTACACCTTC. This codes for CASSLDRMNGYTF.

The rearrangement uses TRBV5-1 and TRBJ2-7; possible D gene TRBD2, 5 bases. The V gene lost 4 bases and the J gene lost 4 bases, with 12 bases spanning the gap. CDR3 length: 13 residues. Per the germline V gene, CDR1 is SGHRS and CDR2 is YFSETQ. The CDR3 sequence is CASSSGRGYEQYF. The CDR3 nucleotides are TGCGCCAGCAGCAGCGGCAGAGGGTACGAGCAGTACTTC.

V and J are TRBV5-6 and TRBJ1-2; 10 positions agree with TRBD1. The germline CDR1 and CDR2 sequences are SGHDT and YYEEEE. The CDR3 length is 16 residues. V shed 4 bases, J shed 7 bases, and the junction held 13 bases outside the gene matches. The CDR3 sequence: CASSPLGDRGLSGYTF. The CDR3 nucleotides are TGTGCCAGCAGCCCCTTAGGGGACAGGGGTCTCAGTGGCTACACCTTC.

J is TRBJ1-1 and V is TRBV3-1 (or the pseudogene TRBV3-2); D call uncertain. V lost 4 bases, J lost 7 bases, and 16 bases lay in between. CDR1 and CDR2 (germline): LGHDT, YNNKEL (reference sequence). This CDR3 is 14 amino acids long. CDR3 DNA sequence: TGTGCCAGCAGCCGTGGACTCCTTGAGGTTGAAGCTTTCTTT. This sequence encodes CASSRGLLEVEAFF.

The rearrangement links TRBV4-2 to TRBJ2-5, with 7 bases identical to TRBD1. This CDR3 has 16 amino acids. J gave up 2 bases and V 0 bases, and 6 bases lay outside the gene matches. Per germline, CDR1 LGHNA and CDR2 YNFKEQ. The CDR3 loop is CASSQDRAGGQETQYF. The CDR3 DNA follows: TGTGCCAGCAGCCAAGATAGGGCAGGGGGACAAGAGACCCAGTACTTC.

This clone was picked up one time. This chain joins TRBV15 and TRBJ1-3; 7 bases fit TRBD1. The V gene end was trimmed by 2 bases and the J gene end by 4 bases; junction bases not matched to a gene: 5. CDR3 length: 15 residues. CDR1 is LNHNV, CDR2 YYDKDF, per germline (reference sequence). CDR3 sequence (DNA): TGTGCCACCAGCAGACCGACAGGGCAGGGAAACACCATATATTTT. The encoded protein is CATSRPTGQGNTIYF.

This clone was observed a few times. The chain couples TRBV5-4 to TRBJ1-5; 8 positions match TRBD1. CDR3 size: 15 residues. V dropped 4 bases and J dropped 6; count of bases not matched to a gene: 9. Germline CDR1 reads SGHNT; CDR2 reads YYREEE (reference sequence). The CDR3 spells CASSTDREVGQPQHF. DNA of the CDR3: TGTGCCAGCAGCACGGACAGGGAAGTTGGTCAGCCCCAGCATTTT.

This clone has a single count. The chain carries TRBV27 and TRBJ2-7, with 9 bases matching TRBD1. Germline CDR1 is MNHEY and CDR2 is SMNVEV (reference sequence). Germline trimming cut 4 bases from V and 5 bases from J; bases unmatched to any gene: 9. The CDR3 covers 15 residues. This CDR3 reads CASSWPGTGTHEQYF. CDR3 coding DNA: TGTGCCAGCAGTTGGCCCGGGACAGGGACCCACGAGCAGTACTTC.

The genes are TRBV27 and TRBJ2-7; TRBD1 agrees at 10 bases. Germline CDR1 MNHEY, CDR2 SMNVEV (reference sequence). The CDR3 runs 16 residues. The ends lost 0 bases at V and 3 bases at J; junction bases unmatched: 5. CDR3 nucleotide sequence: TGTGCCAGCAGTTTATCGAGGGACAGGGGATTCTACGAGCAGTACTTC. It codes for CASSLSRDRGFYEQYF.

This clone appeared a single time. The chain recombines TRBV30 with TRBJ2-1; 9 nucleotides align to TRBD2. J was trimmed by 9 bases and V by 0 bases; bases with no gene match: 6. The CDR3 is 14 residues long. Germline values: CDR1 GTSNPN, CDR2 SVGIG (reference sequence). The CDR3 coding sequence is TGTGCCTGGAGTGTAGCTAGCGGGACACCTGAGCAGTTCTTC. Protein sequence: CAWSVASGTPEQFF.

The chain employs TRBV6-2 or TRBV6-3 and TRBJ2-7; D possibly corresponds to TRBD2 (5 bases). The CDR3 length is 14 residues. The germline V and J ends were trimmed by 2 bases and 4 bases, with 12 bases remaining between them. Per germline, CDR1 MNHEY and CDR2 SVGEGT. The CDR3 reads CASSYGWESYEQYF. CDR3 DNA: TGTGCCAGCAGTTACGGGTGGGAGAGTTACGAGCAGTACTTC.

V usage is TRBV7-3 and J usage is TRBJ2-3; D might be TRBD2 (5 bases). This CDR3 has 13 residues. Per germline, CDR1 SGHTA and CDR2 FQGTGA. Trimming left V 2 bases short and J 5 bases short, with 8 bases between. Here the CDR3 reads CASSLFREDTQYF. The CDR3 DNA reads as TGTGCCAGCAGCTTATTCCGGGAAGATACGCAGTATTTT.

The gene calls are TRBV29-1 and TRBJ2-1, with 7 bases matching TRBD2. Germline trimming cut 4 bases from V and 7 bases from J; bases unmatched to any gene: 10. CDR1 and CDR2 from the germline V gene are SQVTM and ANQGSEA. CDR3 size: 14 residues. The CDR3 DNA is TGCAGCGTTGCACCTAGGGGTAGCGGGAATGAGCAGTTCTTC. It specifies CSVAPRGSGNEQFF.

CDR3 DNA: TGTGCCAGCAGCTTAATACTAGCGGATTACAATGAGCAGTTCTTC. Its protein product is CASSLILADYNEQFF. This chain uses TRBV5-6 with TRBJ2-1; the match to TRBD2 covers 8 bases. Germline lookup yields CDR1 SGHDT and CDR2 YYEEEE. With V trimmed by 2 bases and J by 4 bases, 5 bases remained unmatched. CDR3 size: 15 residues. The whole variable domain, filled in from reference TRBV5-6 and TRBJ2-1, reads DAGVTQSPTHLIKTRGQQVTLRCSPKSGHDTVSWYQQALGQGPQFIFQYYEEEERQRGNFPDRFSGHQFPNYSSELNVNALLLGDSALYLCASSLILADYNEQFFGPGTRLTVL.